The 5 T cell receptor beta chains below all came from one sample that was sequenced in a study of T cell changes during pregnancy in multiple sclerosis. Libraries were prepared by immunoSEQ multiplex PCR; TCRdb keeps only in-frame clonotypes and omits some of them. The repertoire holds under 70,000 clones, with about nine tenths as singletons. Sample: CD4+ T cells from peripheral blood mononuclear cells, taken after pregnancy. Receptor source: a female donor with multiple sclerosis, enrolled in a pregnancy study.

The CDR3 sequence: CASSLDPTTGTEAFF. Written as DNA, the CDR3 is TGTGCCAGCAGCTTGGATCCCACGACAGGGACTGAAGCTTTCTTT. This chain joins TRBV7-3 and TRBJ1-1, with 7 positions matching TRBD1. The CDR3 is made up of 15 amino acids. The V gene's germline CDR1 is SGHTA and CDR2 FQGTGA. The V gene end was trimmed by 3 bases and the J gene end by 5 bases; junction bases not matched to a gene: 9.

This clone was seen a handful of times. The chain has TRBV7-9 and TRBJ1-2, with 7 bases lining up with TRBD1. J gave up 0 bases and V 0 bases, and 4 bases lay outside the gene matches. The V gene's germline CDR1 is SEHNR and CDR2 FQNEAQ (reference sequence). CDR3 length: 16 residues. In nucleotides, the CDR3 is TGTGCCAGCAGCTTAGCCTCCGGGACAGCTAACTATGGCTACACCTTC. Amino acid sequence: CASSLASGTANYGYTF.

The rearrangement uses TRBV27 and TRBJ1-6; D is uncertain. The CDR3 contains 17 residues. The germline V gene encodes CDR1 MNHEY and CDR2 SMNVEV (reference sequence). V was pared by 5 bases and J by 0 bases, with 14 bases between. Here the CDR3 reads CASSPVTGSSYNSPLHF. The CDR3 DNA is TGTGCCAGCAGTCCGGTGACCGGGAGCTCCTATAATTCACCCCTCCACTTT.

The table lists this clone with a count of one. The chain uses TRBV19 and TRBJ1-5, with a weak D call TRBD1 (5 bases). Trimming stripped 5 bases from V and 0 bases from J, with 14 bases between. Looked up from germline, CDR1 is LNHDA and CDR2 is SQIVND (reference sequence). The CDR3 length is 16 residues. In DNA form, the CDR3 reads TGTGCCAGTAGTGTACAGGTTTCCTATAGCAATCAGCCCCAGCATTTT. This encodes CASSVQVSYSNQPQHF.

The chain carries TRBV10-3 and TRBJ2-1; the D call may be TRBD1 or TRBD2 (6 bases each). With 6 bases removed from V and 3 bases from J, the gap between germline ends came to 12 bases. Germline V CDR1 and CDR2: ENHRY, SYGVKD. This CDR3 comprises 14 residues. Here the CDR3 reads CAIREGGGYNEQFF. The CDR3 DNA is TGTGCCATCAGGGAGGGGGGAGGCTACAATGAGCAGTTCTTC.